Following are 15 T cell receptor beta chains from one sample sequenced in a study of T cells in Graves' hyperthyroidism and ophthalmopathy. Amplification of TCR beta CDR3 regions was performed using RNA transcripts as template. The TCR CDR3 was amplified in a first-round RT-PCR using the HTBI primer set. TCRdb reprocessed the multiplex PCR reads with MiXCR, giving one entry per CDR3 protein. The table lists approximately 610,000 distinct CDR3 sequences, under 15% of them singletons, with approximately 4.2% in the top ten. The sample taken for sequencing was blood. The receptors shown here come from a woman aged 40 to 50 with Graves' ophthalmopathy.

The sample holds many counts of this clonotype. For the CDR3, the DNA is TGCAGCGCTGGACAGGCGGGGACTGAAGCTTTCTTT. Its translation: CSAGQAGTEAFF. This chain connects TRBV29-1 to TRBJ1-1; 7 positions match TRBD1. Germline V gives CDR1 SQVTM, CDR2 ANQGSEA. V shed 7 bases, J shed 5 bases, and the junction held 7 bases outside the gene matches. The CDR3 has 12 amino acids.

This clonotype was found many times. The V and J genes are TRBV28 and TRBJ2-7; 8 nucleotides match TRBD2. CDR1 is MDHEN, CDR2 SYDVKM, per germline. Unmatched junction bases numbered 5, after V lost 8 bases and J lost 5 bases. The CDR3 is 12 amino acids. CDR3 in amino acids: CASSGGTHEQYF. In DNA form, the CDR3 reads TGTGCCAGCTCGGGAGGGACACACGAGCAGTACTTC.

This clonotype was seen at least ten times. The V and J genes are TRBV29-1 and TRBJ2-7; 7 bases are a match to TRBD1. Germline V gene sequence: CDR1 SQVTM, CDR2 ANQGSEA. The CDR3 loop spans 13 amino acids. Unmatched junction bases numbered 8, after V lost 7 bases and J lost 2 bases. CDR3 nucleotides: TGCAGCGGCCAACACAGGGGCCCCTACGAGCAGTACTTC. Amino acid sequence: CSGQHRGPYEQYF.

This clonotype was detected many times. The CDR3 nucleotides read TGTGCCAGCAGCTTTAGCGGGAGGGGGGAGCAGTACTTC. It codes for CASSFSGRGEQYF. This rearrangement joins TRBV11-2 to TRBJ2-7; TRBD2 matches 11 bases. CDR3 length: 13 amino acids. Trimming at V came to 3 bases and at J to 7 bases, leaving 2 bases not matched to a gene. Germline V gene sequence: CDR1 SGHAT, CDR2 FQNNGV.

This clonotype was detected ten times or more. The V and J genes are TRBV2 and TRBJ2-7; 13 nucleotides match TRBD2. The junction had 10 bases not matched to a gene; V was cut back by 5 bases and J by 9 bases. Germline CDR1 SNHLY, CDR2 FYNNEI. CDR3 length equals 15 residues. The CDR3 is CASSSGTSGIWVQYF. For the CDR3, the DNA is TGTGCCAGCAGTTCCGGGACTAGCGGGATCTGGGTGCAGTACTTC. The full variable domain, its missing parts supplied by reference TRBV2 and TRBJ2-7, is EPEVTQTPSHQVTQMGQEVILRCVPISNHLYFYWYRQILGQKVEFLVSFYNNEISEKSEIFDDQFSVERPDGSNFTLKIRSTKLEDSAMYFCASSSGTSGIWVQYFGPGTRLTVT.

At least ten counts were recorded for this clonotype. The genes are TRBV6-2 or TRBV6-3 and TRBJ2-5; TRBD1 agrees at 8 bases. The CDR3 extends over 15 amino acids. V shed 2 bases and J 3 bases; nucleotides not matched to a gene: 5. Germline V CDR1 and CDR2: MNHEY, SVGEGT. As DNA, the CDR3 is TGTGCCAGCAGTTACATACGGACAGGGAAAGAGACCCAGTACTTC. Translated: CASSYIRTGKETQYF.

This clonotype was detected only once. The rearrangement uses TRBV6-2 or TRBV6-3 and TRBJ2-2; 8 nucleotides line up with TRBD1. Looked up from germline, CDR1 is MNHEY and CDR2 is SVGEGT. CDR3 length: 15 residues. Trimming cost V 6 bases and J 6 bases; bases outside gene matches: 9. The CDR3 bases are TGTGCCAGCAGCTCCGGACAGGGCTTGGCCGGGGAGCTGTTTTTT. This translates into CASSSGQGLAGELFF.

J is TRBJ2-2 and V is TRBV20-1, with unresolved D. Trimming shortened V by 0 bases and J by 6 bases, and 8 bases separated the two germline ends. Germline V CDR1 and CDR2: DFQATT, SNEGSKA (reference sequence). CDR3 size: 13 residues. The CDR3 DNA reads as TGCAGTGCTAGAGATGTATCGCCCGGGGAGCTGTTTTTT. Translating gives CSARDVSPGELFF.

The rearrangement joins TRBV29-1 to TRBJ2-2; 7 positions match TRBD2. V lost 4 bases to trimming and J lost 4 bases; unmatched junction nucleotides: 6. Germline loops: CDR1 SQVTM, CDR2 ANQGSEA. This CDR3 has 14 amino acids. CDR3 DNA: TGCAGCGTTGTTTCCGGGAGGCCCACCGGGGAGCTGTTTTTT. It codes for CSVVSGRPTGELFF.

This clonotype was seen at least ten times. The chain links TRBV28 to TRBJ1-1, with 8 bases fitting TRBD1. Trimming took 7 bases from V and 3 from J; bases not matched to a gene: 4. This CDR3 comprises 13 residues. Germline values: CDR1 MDHEN, CDR2 SYDVKM. The CDR3 sequence: CASNIQGDTEAFF. In nucleotides, the CDR3 is TGTGCCAGCAATATACAGGGGGACACTGAAGCTTTCTTT. The full variable domain, with the rest looked up from reference TRBV28 and TRBJ1-1, is DVKVTQSSRYLVKRTGEKVFLECVQDMDHENMFWYRQDPGLGLRLIYFSYDVKMKEKGDIPEGYSVSREKKERFSLILESASTNQTSMYLCASNIQGDTEAFFGQGTRLTVV.

V usage is TRBV10-3 and J usage is TRBJ1-2; D is undetermined. CDR3 length: 15 amino acids. V shed 6 bases and J shed 1 base, with 15 bases lying between them. Germline lookup yields CDR1 ENHRY and CDR2 SYGVKD. The CDR3 nucleotides read TGTGCCATCAGGGGTGAGGAGGGCCTTAACTATGGCTACACCTTC. Its protein is CAIRGEEGLNYGYTF.

This clonotype was seen many times. The J gene is TRBJ2-5, the V gene TRBV29-1; 10 bases are shared with TRBD2. The CDR3 consists of 17 residues. Germline loops: CDR1 SQVTM, CDR2 ANQGSEA. The V gene end was trimmed by 3 bases and the J gene end by 4 bases; junction bases not matched to a gene: 14. CDR3 in DNA: TGCAGCGTTGAGTTGGCTAGCGGGAGAGGTTGGGGAGAGACCCAGTACTTC. This sequence encodes CSVELASGRGWGETQYF.

The sample holds a few counts of this clonotype. This rearrangement joins TRBV12-3 or TRBV12-4 to TRBJ2-3, with unresolved D. Trimming took 3 bases from V and 10 from J, leaving 11 bases between them. This CDR3 is 12 amino acids long. This CDR3 is CASSFQNGPQYF. The CDR3 region has the DNA TGTGCCAGCAGTTTCCAGAACGGACCGCAGTATTTT.

This clonotype was detected ten times or more. The chain is built from TRBV29-1 and TRBJ2-7; possibly TRBD2 for D (5 bases). The V end lost 4 bases, the J end lost 0 bases, and 13 bases lay between the germline ends. Germline V gene lookup returns CDR1 SQVTM and CDR2 ANQGSEA. The CDR3 extends over 14 amino acids. The CDR3 DNA is TGCAGCGTTGGCGGGCCGAGCGCCTCCTACGAGCAGTACTTC. Translation gives CSVGGPSASYEQYF.

This clonotype was seen repeatedly, ten times or more. This rearrangement joins TRBV24-1 to TRBJ2-4; D is perhaps TRBD2 (5 bases). This CDR3 has 13 residues. V lost 1 base, J lost 7 bases, and 7 bases lay in between. From germline, CDR1 is KGHDR and CDR2 SFDVKD. Here the CDR3 DNA reads TGTGCCACCAGTGATTTCCCGGGGAACATTCAGTACTTC. This codes for CATSDFPGNIQYF.